This TCR beta chain was captured by sequencing in a study of T cells in tuberculosis. Study as a whole: This South African cohort compared adolescents with or without latent tuberculosis against adults with active tuberculosis.

Sequencing was performed with immunoSEQ multiplex PCR; in TCRdb, only in-frame clones are kept and a portion is missing. The sample has around 45,000 clones, about 94% seen once; the top ten hold around 1.9%. V trimming: 4 bases; J trimming: 6 bases; junction bases outside the gene matches: 11. The CDR3 extends over 14 amino acids. Germline-derived CDR1 and CDR2 are GTSNPN and SVGIG (reference sequence). General study points: Active tuberculosis TCR-alpha repertoires lay closer to GMM-specific TCRs than IGRA-negative controls, suggesting clonal expansion.

There are a few counts of this clone. No antigen is known for it. The rearrangement joins TRBV30 to TRBJ2-7; 8 bases are a match to TRBD2. Sequencing was performed on PBMCs. This receptor was identified in a donor aged 10 to 29 with latent tuberculosis or without tuberculosis infection. Some clones in this sample may be carry-over from other donors' samples. The CDR3 is CAWTPGLGRREQYF. The DNA for the CDR3 is TGTGCCTGGACCCCGGGACTAGGTCGGCGCGAGCAGTACTTC.